Presented here are 7 T cell receptor beta chains from one specimen sequenced in a study of cytomegalovirus exposure and HLA in healthy donors. 13 Jbeta primers and 60 Vbeta primers were used for the PCR. Only in-frame clones appear in the TCRdb table, and some are missing; sequencing was by immunoSEQ multiplex PCR. The sample has about 99,000 clones, around four fifths seen once. Source material: PBMCs. These receptors all come from a woman in her thirties or forties in good health and CMV-seronegative.

This clone was found a few times. The J gene is TRBJ2-1, the V gene TRBV19; TRBD1 agrees at 10 bases. Germline V gene sequence: CDR1 LNHDA, CDR2 SQIVND (reference sequence). This CDR3 has 15 residues. The junction had 8 bases not matched to a gene; V was cut back by 5 bases and J by 7 bases. CDR3 sequence (DNA): TGTGCCAGTAGTCCCCGCGGGACAGGGGCGAATGAGCAGTTCTTC. Protein sequence: CASSPRGTGANEQFF.

The V and J genes are TRBV6-6 and TRBJ2-1; a weak D match, TRBD2 (6 bases). Germline CDR1 is MNHNY and CDR2 is SVGAGI (reference sequence). There are 15 residues in the CDR3. Trimming left V 7 bases short and J 0 bases short, with 13 bases between. The CDR3 nucleotides read TGTGCCAGCAAAAAGGGGCGGGGCTCCTACAATGAGCAGTTCTTC. Protein sequence: CASKKGRGSYNEQFF.

The chain carries TRBV12-5 and TRBJ2-1, with TRBD2 identical over 9 bases. The CDR3 totals 15 residues. Germline loops: CDR1 LGHNT, CDR2 FRNRAP. With V trimmed by 2 bases and J by 7 bases, 6 bases remained unmatched. This CDR3 reads CASGLTSGRINEQFF. In DNA form, the CDR3 reads TGTGCTAGTGGTTTGACAAGCGGGAGGATAAATGAGCAGTTCTTC.

V gene TRBV7-2 combines with J gene TRBJ2-7; 11 bases agree with TRBD1. After removal of 5 bases from V and 4 bases from J, the junction contained 13 bases not matched to a gene. Germline V gene sequence: CDR1 SGHTA, CDR2 FQGNSA. The CDR3 has 17 amino acids. CDR3 loop: CASSLTAGTGGLYEQYF. The DNA for the CDR3 is TGTGCCAGCAGCCTAACAGCCGGGACAGGGGGTTTGTACGAGCAGTACTTC.

The chain links TRBV11-1 to TRBJ2-1, with a tentative D call TRBD2 (5 bases). There are 15 residues in the CDR3. Germline V gene data show CDR1 as SGHAT and CDR2 as FQDESV (reference sequence). V lost 2 bases and J 9 bases, leaving 17 bases between the germline ends. CDR3 sequence (DNA): TGTGCCAGCAGCTTAAGGTCCACGGGGAGCGGTGAGCAGTTCTTC. Its translation: CASSLRSTGSGEQFF.

This sequence joins TRBV20-1 and TRBJ2-1; D remains ambiguous. CDR3 length: 11 residues. V was trimmed by 0 bases and J by 7 bases, leaving 4 bases between them. The germline V gene encodes CDR1 DFQATT and CDR2 SNEGSKA (reference sequence). Here the CDR3 DNA reads TGCAGTGCTAGAGATCAGAATGAGCAGTTCTTC. Amino acids: CSARDQNEQFF.

This clone was seen only a few times. This chain uses TRBV30 with TRBJ2-2; possibly TRBD1 for D (5 bases). V dropped 1 base and J dropped 3 bases, with 12 bases sitting between them. Looked up from germline, CDR1 is GTSNPN and CDR2 is SVGIG (reference sequence). CDR3 length equals 15 residues. The CDR3 protein is CAWSADSRDTGELFF. The CDR3 DNA reads as TGTGCCTGGAGTGCCGACTCCAGGGACACCGGGGAGCTGTTTTTT.